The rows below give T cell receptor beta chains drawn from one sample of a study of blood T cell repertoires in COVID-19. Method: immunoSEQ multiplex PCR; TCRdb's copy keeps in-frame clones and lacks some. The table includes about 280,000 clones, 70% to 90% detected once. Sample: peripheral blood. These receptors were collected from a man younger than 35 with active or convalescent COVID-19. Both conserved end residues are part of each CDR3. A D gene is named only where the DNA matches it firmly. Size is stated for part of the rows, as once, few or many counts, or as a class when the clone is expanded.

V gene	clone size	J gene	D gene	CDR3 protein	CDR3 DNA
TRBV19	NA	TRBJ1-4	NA	CASSPRTQQASNEKLFF	TGTGCCAGTAGTCCTCGCACCCAACAGGCCTCTAATGAAAAACTGTTTTTT
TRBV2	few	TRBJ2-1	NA	CASKEGQGGSYNEQFF	TGTGCCAGCAAGGAGGGGCAGGGGGGCTCCTACAATGAGCAGTTCTTC
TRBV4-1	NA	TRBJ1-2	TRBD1	CASSQLGLGQGAEKSYGYTF	TGCGCCAGCAGCCAGTTAGGCTTAGGACAGGGGGCAGAGAAGAGCTATGGCTACACCTTC
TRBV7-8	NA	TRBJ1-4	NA	CASSLVGVREKLFF	TGTGCCAGCAGCTTAGTCGGGGTCCGGGAAAAACTGTTTTTT
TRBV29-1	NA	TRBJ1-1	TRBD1	CSDRLQGGAFF	TGCAGCGATAGATTACAGGGGGGAGCTTTCTTT
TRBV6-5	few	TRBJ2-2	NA	CASTPRDTGELFF	TGTGCCAGCACCCCCCGGGACACCGGGGAGCTGTTTTTT
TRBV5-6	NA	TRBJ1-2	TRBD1	CASSLGQGGLGYTF	TGTGCCAGCAGCCTCGGACAGGGCGGGTTAGGCTACACCTTC
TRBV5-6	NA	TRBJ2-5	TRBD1	CASSFRQGRQETQYF	TGTGCCAGCAGCTTCCGACAGGGGAGGCAAGAGACCCAGTACTTC
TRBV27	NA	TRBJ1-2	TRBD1	CASSWDREGIYTF	TGTGCCAGCAGTTGGGACAGGGAGGGGATTTACACCTTC
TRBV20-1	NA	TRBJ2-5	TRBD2	CSASIAGRGQETQYF	TGCAGTGCTAGTATAGCGGGGAGGGGGCAAGAGACCCAGTACTTC
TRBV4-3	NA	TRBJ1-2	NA	CASSQGGRYGYTF	TGCGCCAGCAGCCAAGGCGGGAGGTATGGCTACACCTTC
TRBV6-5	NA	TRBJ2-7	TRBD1	CASRVTGTGDEQYF	TGTGCCAGCAGAGTCACCGGGACAGGGGACGAGCAGTACTTC
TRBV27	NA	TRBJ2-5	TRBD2	CASSWTSGQETQYF	TGTGCCAGCAGTTGGACTAGCGGGCAAGAGACCCAGTACTTC
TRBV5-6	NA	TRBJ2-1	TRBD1	CASSLSGTGLFF	TGTGCCAGCAGCTTATCCGGGACAGGGTTGTTCTTC
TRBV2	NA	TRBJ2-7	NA	CASTPDTYEQYF	TGTGCCAGCACCCCGGACACCTACGAGCAGTACTTC
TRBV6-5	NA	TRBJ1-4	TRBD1	CASSSYGQGVEKLFF	TGTGCCAGCAGCTCATATGGACAGGGCGTCGAAAAACTGTTTTTT
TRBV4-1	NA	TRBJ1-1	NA	CASSQDRRGGWGTEAFF	TGCGCCAGCAGCCAAGATCGGAGGGGGGGCTGGGGCACTGAAGCTTTCTTT
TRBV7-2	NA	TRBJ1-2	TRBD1	CASSTGTGVGGYTF	TGTGCCAGCAGCACCGGGACAGGGGTTGGCGGCTACACCTTC
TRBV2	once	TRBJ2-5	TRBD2	CASSGTSGGAQYQETQYF	TGTGCCAGCAGTGGGACTAGCGGGGGGGCACAGTACCAAGAGACCCAGTACTTC
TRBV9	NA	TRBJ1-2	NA	CASSVGQSGWGYTF	TGTGCCAGCAGCGTAGGGCAGTCAGGTTGGGGCTACACCTTC
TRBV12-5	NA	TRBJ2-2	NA	CASGPSGPGELFF	TGTGCTAGTGGACCGTCAGGTCCCGGGGAGCTGTTTTTT
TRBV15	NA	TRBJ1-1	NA	CATSRDIFQGGYTEAFF	TGTGCCACCAGCAGAGATATCTTCCAGGGAGGGTACACTGAAGCTTTCTTT
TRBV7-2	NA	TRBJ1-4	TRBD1	CASSLRTGQGNEKLFF	TGTGCCAGCAGCCTTCGGACGGGACAGGGTAATGAAAAACTGTTTTTT
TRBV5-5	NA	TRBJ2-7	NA	CASSLGTIYEQYF	TGTGCCAGCAGCTTGGGAACTATCTACGAGCAGTACTTC
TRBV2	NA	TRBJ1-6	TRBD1	CASRNGQGDNSPLHF	TGTGCCAGCAGAAATGGACAGGGAGATAATTCACCCCTCCACTTT
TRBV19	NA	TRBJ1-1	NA	CASSMQGNPEAFF	TGTGCCAGTAGTATGCAGGGGAACCCTGAAGCTTTCTTT
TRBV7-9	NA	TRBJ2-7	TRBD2	CASSKDAGGYEQYF	TGTGCCAGCAGCAAAGATGCGGGGGGTTACGAGCAGTACTTC
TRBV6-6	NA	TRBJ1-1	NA	CASSYSTANTEAFF	TGTGCCAGCAGTTACTCGACAGCGAACACTGAAGCTTTCTTT
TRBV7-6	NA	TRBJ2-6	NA	CASSRVLSGANVLTF	TGTGCCAGCAGCCGAGTCCTCTCTGGGGCCAACGTCCTGACTTTC
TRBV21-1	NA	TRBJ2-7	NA	CASSKGALQSCNIVGTGGREQYF	TGTGCCAGCAGCAAAGGGGCATTACAAAGCTGTAACATTGTGGGGACAGGGGGCCGCGAGCAGTACTTC
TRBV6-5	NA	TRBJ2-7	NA	CASSYGFSGYEQYF	TGTGCCAGCAGTTATGGGTTCTCCGGGTACGAGCAGTACTTC
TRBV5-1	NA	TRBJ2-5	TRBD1	CASSGGQQETQYF	TGCGCCAGCAGCGGGGGACAGCAAGAGACCCAGTACTTC
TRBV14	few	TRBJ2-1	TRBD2	CASSPTSGGPLSLHYGEQFF	TGTGCCAGCAGCCCCACTAGCGGGGGTCCCCTCTCTCTACACTATGGTGAGCAGTTCTTC
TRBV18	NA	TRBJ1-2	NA	CASSPQKISYGYTF	TGTGCCAGCTCACCACAGAAGATCAGCTATGGCTACACCTTC
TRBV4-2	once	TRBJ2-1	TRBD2	CASSQDTSGGSYNEQFF	TGTGCCAGCAGCCAAGATACTAGCGGGGGGTCGTATAATGAGCAGTTCTTC
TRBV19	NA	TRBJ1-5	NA	CASSIVVAGVQPQHF	TGTGCCAGTAGTATAGTAGTGGCAGGGGTTCAGCCCCAGCATTTT
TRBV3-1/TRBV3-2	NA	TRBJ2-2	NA	CASSQDSATPGSCFF	NA
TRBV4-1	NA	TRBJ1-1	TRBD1	CASSQGPGQGKTEAFF	TGCGCCAGCAGCCAAGGGCCCGGACAGGGAAAAACTGAAGCTTTCTTT
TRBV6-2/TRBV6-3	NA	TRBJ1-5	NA	CASSYYRAFQPQHF	TGTGCCAGCAGTTACTACAGGGCCTTCCAGCCCCAGCATTTT
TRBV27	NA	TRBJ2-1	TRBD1	CASSLSQQGARHNEQFF	TGTGCCAGCAGTTTATCCCAACAGGGGGCCCGACACAATGAGCAGTTCTTC
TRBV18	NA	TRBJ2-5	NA	CASSPLQETQYF	TGTGCCAGCTCACCCCTTCAAGAGACCCAGTACTTC
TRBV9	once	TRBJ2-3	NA	CASSVERGFRSAICTDTQYF	TGTGCCAGCAGCGTAGAGAGGGGGTTTCGGTCGGCTATTTGCACAGATACGCAGTATTTT
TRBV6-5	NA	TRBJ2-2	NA	CASRVAGELFF	TGTGCCAGCAGGGTAGCCGGGGAGCTGTTTTTT
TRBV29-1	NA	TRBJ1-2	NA	CSVEDRGLESGYTF	TGCAGCGTTGAAGACCGGGGGTTGGAAAGCGGCTACACCTTC
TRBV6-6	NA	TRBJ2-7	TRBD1	CASSYIGGGEQYF	TGTGCCAGCAGTTACATAGGGGGCGGCGAGCAGTACTTC
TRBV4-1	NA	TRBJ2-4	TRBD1	CASSQDWDREEPRVKNIQYF	TGCGCCAGCAGCCAAGATTGGGACAGGGAAGAGCCCCGTGTCAAAAACATTCAGTACTTC
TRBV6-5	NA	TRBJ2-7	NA	CASSFSFQGYSYEQYF	TGTGCCAGCAGTTTTAGTTTCCAGGGGTATTCGTACGAGCAGTACTTC
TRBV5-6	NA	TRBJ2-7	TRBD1	CASSGTGAYEQYF	TGTGCCAGCAGCGGGACAGGGGCCTACGAGCAGTACTTC
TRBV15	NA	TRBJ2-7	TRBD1	CATSREGQAVLSYEQYF	TGTGCCACCAGCAGAGAAGGACAGGCCGTCCTCTCCTACGAGCAGTACTTC